This entry lists 14 T cell receptor beta chains sequenced from one sample in a study of cytomegalovirus exposure and HLA in healthy donors. PCR primers comprised 60 Vbeta and 13 Jbeta primers. Sequenced by immunoSEQ multiplex PCR; TCRdb stores in-frame clones only, minus some. Among some 140,000 clones listed, 79% were seen once. The source material was PBMCs. Source of these receptors: a man in his forties in good health and CMV-seropositive.

This chain connects TRBV27 to TRBJ1-4; D remains unclear. This CDR3 comprises 13 residues. Germline V lookup: CDR1 MNHEY, CDR2 SMNVEV (reference sequence). The germline V and J ends were trimmed by 8 bases and 3 bases, with 10 bases remaining between them. CDR3: CASRSSANEKLFF. The CDR3 DNA follows: TGTGCCAGCCGTTCCTCAGCTAATGAAAAACTGTTTTTT.

The chain has TRBV2 and TRBJ2-2; 11 positions agree with TRBD2. CDR1 is SNHLY and CDR2 is FYNNEI in the germline V gene. J lost 4 bases, V lost 7 bases, and 11 bases had no gene match. CDR3 size: 17 residues. CDR3 in amino acids: CASNPGGLAGGTGELFF. The CDR3, as DNA: TGTGCCAGCAACCCCGGGGGGCTAGCGGGAGGCACCGGGGAGCTGTTTTTT.

The table lists this clone with a few counts. This CDR3 is CASKVSGGYGYTF. The CDR3 coding sequence is TGTGCCAGCAAGGTCAGCGGTGGCTATGGCTACACCTTC. V gene TRBV14 combines with J gene TRBJ1-2, with D uncertain. The CDR3 sequence is 13 residues long. Between the trimmed V and J ends, which lost 7 bases and 4 bases, there was a span of 13 bases. From germline, CDR1 is SGHDN and CDR2 FVKESK.

The V call is TRBV13, the J call TRBJ2-5, with 9 bases fitting TRBD1. The closer fit of TRBJ2-7 to the DNA end suggests the J call may be wrong. The CDR3 totals 15 residues. The germline gives CDR1 PRHDT, CDR2 FYEKMQ (reference sequence). This CDR3 reads CASSRSTGGGDEQYF. Here the CDR3 DNA reads TGTGCCAGCAGCCGATCGACAGGGGGTGGCGACGAGCAGTACTTC.

The genes are TRBV7-9 and TRBJ1-5; 8 positions agree with TRBD1. Trimming at V came to 5 bases and at J to 4 bases, leaving 7 bases not matched to a gene. This CDR3 spans 15 amino acids. CDR1 is SEHNR and CDR2 is FQNEAQ in the germline V gene (reference sequence). Here the CDR3 DNA reads TGTGCCAGCAGCCCTGGACAGGGACGAAATCAGCCCCAGCATTTT. Translated, it gives CASSPGQGRNQPQHF.

The chain couples TRBV6-1 to TRBJ2-2, with TRBD1 matching over 7 bases. CDR3 length: 15 residues. Germline V lookup: CDR1 MNHNS, CDR2 SASEGT. The V segment lost 6 bases and the J segment 0 bases; nucleotides outside the gene matches: 4. The CDR3 DNA reads TGTGCCAGCAGCGCCGGGACAGCGAACACCGGGGAGCTGTTTTTT. Its protein product is CASSAGTANTGELFF.

The gene calls are TRBV6-5 and TRBJ1-1; the match to TRBD1 covers 9 bases. Unmatched junction bases numbered 6, after V lost 2 bases and J lost 5 bases. CDR3 length equals 15 residues. Germline V gives CDR1 MNHEY, CDR2 SVGAGI. DNA of the CDR3: TGTGCCAGCAGTTACACGACAGGGGGGAAGACTGAAGCTTTCTTT. Amino acids: CASSYTTGGKTEAFF.

V and J are TRBV28 and TRBJ2-7; D is ambiguous. V lost 4 bases and J 1 base, leaving 11 bases between the germline ends. This CDR3 comprises 14 residues. CDR1 MDHEN and CDR2 SYDVKM come from the germline V gene. CDR3 coding DNA: TGTGCCAGCAGTTCGGTAGACACGTCCTACGAGCAGTACTTC. It is translated as CASSSVDTSYEQYF.

The chain links TRBV4-1 to TRBJ1-1; 9 bases align to TRBD1. Germline V gene data show CDR1 as MGHRA and CDR2 as YSYEKL. J gave up 5 bases and V 4 bases, and 5 bases lay outside the gene matches. There are 14 residues in the CDR3. This CDR3 is CASSLQGAWTEAFF. As DNA, the CDR3 is TGCGCCAGCAGCCTACAGGGGGCCTGGACTGAAGCTTTCTTT.

This rearrangement joins TRBV6-5 to TRBJ2-2, with D perhaps matching TRBD2 (6 bases). CDR1 MNHEY and CDR2 SVGAGI come from the germline V gene. The ends were cut back, 4 bases at V and 4 bases at J, with 7 bases in the middle. The CDR3 contains 13 residues. The CDR3 sequence is CASSWGGTGELFF. The CDR3 DNA reads TGTGCCAGCAGTTGGGGAGGCACCGGGGAGCTGTTTTTT.

This chain connects TRBV29-1 to TRBJ1-1, with D possibly matching TRBD1 (5 bases). The CDR3 consists of 11 residues. The V gene lost 6 bases and the J gene lost 6 bases, with 11 bases spanning the gap. The germline gives CDR1 SQVTM, CDR2 ANQGSEA. Here the CDR3 DNA reads TGCAGCGTCCACCAGGGCGCTGAAGCTTTCTTT. Amino acid sequence: CSVHQGAEAFF.

The genes are TRBV25-1 and TRBJ1-2; D is uncertain. Trimming shortened V by 2 bases and J by 4 bases, and 11 bases separated the two germline ends. This CDR3 comprises 14 residues. Germline-derived CDR1 and CDR2 are MGHDK and SYGVNS. The DNA for the CDR3 is TGTGCCAGCAGTGAAAATCCGCGGAGCTATGGCTACACCTTC. Translation: CASSENPRSYGYTF.

J is TRBJ2-1 and V is TRBV2, with TRBD2 identical over 7 bases. Germline CDR1 and CDR2: SNHLY and FYNNEI. The junction had 9 bases not matched to a gene; V was cut back by 4 bases and J by 3 bases. The CDR3 has 16 amino acids. The CDR3: CASSVPLAGSYNEQFF. CDR3 nucleotide sequence: TGTGCCAGCAGTGTGCCCTTAGCGGGTAGCTACAATGAGCAGTTCTTC.

This clone appeared a few times. J is TRBJ1-2 and V is TRBV5-8; tentatively, D is TRBD1 (5 bases). The ends were cut back, 6 bases at V and 3 bases at J, with 15 bases in the middle. Germline-derived CDR1 and CDR2 are SGHTS and YDEGEE. The length of the CDR3 is 14 residues. The CDR3 DNA follows: TGTGCCAGCAACACGGCAGGGCTAGACTATGGCTACACCTTC. It specifies CASNTAGLDYGYTF.